This T cell receptor (beta chain) originates from a study of PD-1 blockade in classical Hodgkin lymphoma. Data came from immunoSEQ multiplex PCR; TCRdb stores just in-frame clones and leaves some out. The sample consists of about 20,000 clones, roughly 80% of them appearing once. Following autologous stem cell transplantation, relapse occurred in every patient, and exposure to brentuximab vedotin varied. CDR3 length: 15 amino acids. The V segment lost 4 bases and the J segment 3 bases; nucleotides outside the gene matches: 6. The germline V gene has CDR1 SGHRS and CDR2 YFSETQ. The origin of this receptor is a human donor with classical Hodgkin lymphoma. The chain employs TRBV5-1 and TRBJ1-4; 7 bases align to TRBD1. This sample comprised peripheral blood mononuclear cells (PBMCs), obtained at baseline. Here the CDR3 DNA reads TGCGCCAGCAGCGACCCGACAGGGTCTAATGAAAAACTGTTTTTT. Translation gives CASSDPTGSNEKLFF.